Sequencing of this TCR beta chain was carried out in a study of blood T cells in healthy people across ages. This clonotype was picked up many times. Using a J-beta primer mix together with a sample-barcoded 5' primer, a second PCR was run for about 6 to 12 cycles. MiXCR, run by TCRdb on the 5' RACE reads, gives a single entry per CDR3 protein. The data hold 650,000 to 1,000,000 distinct CDR3 sequences, with 36% observed a single time. J lost 2 bases, V lost 5 bases, and 7 bases had no gene match. Germline CDR1 is MNHEY and CDR2 is SVGAGI. This CDR3 contains 15 residues. This sequence originates from a man aged 18 to 30 in good health. The chain employs TRBV6-5 and TRBJ2-3; 7 bases agree with TRBD1. The source material was blood. CDR3 coding DNA: TGTGCCAGCAGTCTCGGACAGGCCCTCACAGATACGCAGTATTTT. Translated: CASSLGQALTDTQYF.